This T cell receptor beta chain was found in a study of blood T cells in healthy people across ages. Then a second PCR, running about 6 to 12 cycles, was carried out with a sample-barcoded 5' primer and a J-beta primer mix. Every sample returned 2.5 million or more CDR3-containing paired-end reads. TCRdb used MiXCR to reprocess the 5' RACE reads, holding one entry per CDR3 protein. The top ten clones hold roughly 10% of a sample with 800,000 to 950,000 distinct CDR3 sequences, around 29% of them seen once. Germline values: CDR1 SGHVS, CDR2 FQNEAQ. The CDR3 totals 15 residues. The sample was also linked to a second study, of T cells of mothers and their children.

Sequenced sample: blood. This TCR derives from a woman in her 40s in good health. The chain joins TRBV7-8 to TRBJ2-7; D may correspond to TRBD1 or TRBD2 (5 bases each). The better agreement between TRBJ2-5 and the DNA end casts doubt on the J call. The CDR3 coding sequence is TGTGCCAGCAGCTACTCCGGGACCCACTTTGAGACCCAGTACTTC. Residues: CASSYSGTHFETQYF.